This T cell receptor beta chain was identified during a study of blood T cell repertoires in COVID-19. At the level of the study: PBMCs, B-cell-depleted T cells, or T cells provided the cDNA or gDNA that made up the material.

This clone was observed at least ten times. Per the original data handling: Reference gene primer amplification gave estimated nucleated cell counts. TCRdb's copy holds only in-frame clones and misses some; the assay was immunoSEQ multiplex PCR. V, J and clone size were drawn from that table, and D and trimming were deduced from the DNA. Of a few hundred thousand clones listed, 65% to 85% are singletons. V lost 2 bases and J 2 bases, leaving 5 bases between the germline ends. The germline gives CDR1 SGHTA, CDR2 FQGTGA. The CDR3 covers 13 residues. The source is a human donor in a cohort sampled during active COVID-19. The sample comprised peripheral blood. The chain carries TRBV7-3 and TRBJ2-3; D is ambiguous. This CDR3 reads CASSLLPTDTQYF. The CDR3 DNA reads TGTGCCAGCAGCTTACTCCCCACAGATACGCAGTATTTT. The full variable domain, rest sourced from reference TRBV7-3 and TRBJ2-3, is GAGVSQTPSNKVTEKGKYVELRCDPISGHTALYWYRQSLGQGPEFLIYFQGTGAADDSGLPNDRFFAVRPEGSVSTLKIQRTERGDSAVYLCASSLLPTDTQYFGPGTRLTVL.